The text below deals with one T cell receptor (beta chain). The CDR3 sequence is 13 residues long. From germline, CDR1 is MGHDK and CDR2 SYGVNS. The V segment lost 7 bases and the J segment 3 bases; nucleotides outside the gene matches: 5. Through a sample-barcoded 5' primer and a J-beta primer mix, a second PCR was run for about 6 to 11 cycles. Unique molecular identifiers of 12 random nucleotides labeled each cDNA. A minimum of 2.5 million CDR3-containing paired-end reads was obtained for each sample. TCRdb re-called the 5' RACE reads with MiXCR, one entry per CDR3 protein. This table has around 970,000 distinct CDR3 sequences, just over 50% appearing once. This sample was taken from a study of blood T cells in healthy people across ages.

This chain joins TRBV25-1 and TRBJ2-7; 8 positions match TRBD2. This receptor was obtained from a woman in her sixties in good health. Sequenced: blood. CDR3 region: CASTAGGLYEQYF. As DNA, the CDR3 is TGTGCCAGCACCGCGGGGGGCCTCTACGAGCAGTACTTC.